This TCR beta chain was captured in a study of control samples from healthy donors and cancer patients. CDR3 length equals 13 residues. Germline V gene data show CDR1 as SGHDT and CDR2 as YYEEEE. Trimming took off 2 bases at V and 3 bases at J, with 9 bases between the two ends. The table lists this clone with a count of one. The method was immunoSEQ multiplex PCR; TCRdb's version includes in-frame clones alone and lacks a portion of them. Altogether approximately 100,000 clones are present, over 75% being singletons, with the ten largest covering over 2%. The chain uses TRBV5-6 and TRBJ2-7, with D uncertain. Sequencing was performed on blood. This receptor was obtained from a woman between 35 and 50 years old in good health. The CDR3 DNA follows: TGTGCCAGCAGCTTCAAGACAATCTACGAGCAGTACTTC. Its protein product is CASSFKTIYEQYF.